This record concerns one T cell receptor beta chain sequence. In the authors' methods: The authors estimated nucleated cell counts from reference gene primer amplification. TCRdb's copy holds only in-frame clones and misses some; the assay was immunoSEQ multiplex PCR. V, J and clone size are taken as reported in that table, and D and trimming were inferred from the DNA itself. In the table there are approximately 210,000 clones, 88% of which are singletons. The data were taken from a study of blood T cell repertoires in COVID-19. Background on the study: Researchers got acute and convalescent COVID-19 samples from the United States, Italy and Spain. PBMCs, B-cell-depleted T cells, or T cells were the source of the cDNA or gDNA that made up the material.

The CDR3 extends over 17 amino acids. V dropped 4 bases and J dropped 4; count of bases not matched to a gene: 10. Looked up from germline, CDR1 is SGDLS and CDR2 is YYNGEE. The rearrangement links TRBV9 to TRBJ2-7; TRBD2 aligns across 14 bases. This sequence originates from a man between 65 and 85 years old with acute or convalescent COVID-19. Sequenced: peripheral blood. CDR3 DNA: TGTGCCAGCAGCCCGGGGACTAGCGGGAGTGGGTGGTACGAGCAGTACTTC. Residues: CASSPGTSGSGWYEQYF.